The clone carrying this T cell receptor beta chain appeared many times. These data come from a study of T cells in Graves' hyperthyroidism and ophthalmopathy. TCR beta CDR3 regions were amplified from RNA. Carried out on the TCR CDR3, a first-round RT-PCR used the HTBI primer set. From the multiplex PCR reads, TCRdb called clonotypes with MiXCR, one entry per CDR3 protein. Of over 450,000 distinct CDR3 sequences in the sample, 17% are singletons; the top ten hold approximately 16%. Germline CDR1 LGHDT, CDR2 YNNKEL (reference sequence). J lost 2 bases, V lost 2 bases, and 7 bases had no gene match. The CDR3 length is 16 residues.

Input material: blood. The receptor was derived from a woman younger than 30 with Graves' ophthalmopathy. The rearrangement links TRBV3-1 to TRBJ2-3; 7 bases match TRBD2. The CDR3 here is CASSQIAGLDTDTQYF. The CDR3 DNA is TGTGCCAGCAGCCAAATAGCGGGTTTGGACACAGATACGCAGTATTTT.